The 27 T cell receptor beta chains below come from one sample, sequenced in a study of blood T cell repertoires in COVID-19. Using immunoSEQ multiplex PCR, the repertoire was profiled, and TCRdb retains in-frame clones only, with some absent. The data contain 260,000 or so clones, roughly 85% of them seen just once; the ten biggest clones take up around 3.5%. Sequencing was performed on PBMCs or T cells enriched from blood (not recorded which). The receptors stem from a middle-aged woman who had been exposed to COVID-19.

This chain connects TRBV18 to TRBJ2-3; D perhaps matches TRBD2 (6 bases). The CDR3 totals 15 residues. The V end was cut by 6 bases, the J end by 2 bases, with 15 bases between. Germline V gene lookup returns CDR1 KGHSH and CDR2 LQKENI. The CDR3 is CASSGVEGSTDTQYF. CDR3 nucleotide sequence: TGTGCCAGCTCCGGGGTGGAGGGCTCCACAGATACGCAGTATTTT. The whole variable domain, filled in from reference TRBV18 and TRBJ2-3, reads NAGVMQNPRHLVRRRGQEARLRCSPMKGHSHVYWYRQLPEEGLKFMVYLQKENIIDESGMPKERFSAEFPKEGPSILRIQQVVRGDSAAYFCASSGVEGSTDTQYFGPGTRLTVL.

The DNA for the CDR3 is TGTGCCTGGAGTCCACCGGGTTCGAAGGCTTTCTTT. Amino acid sequence: CAWSPPGSKAFF. The chain carries TRBV30 and TRBJ1-1; D uncertain. V was cut by 2 bases and J by 11 bases, with 15 bases left in between. CDR3 length: 12 amino acids. Germline V lookup: CDR1 GTSNPN, CDR2 SVGIG (reference sequence).

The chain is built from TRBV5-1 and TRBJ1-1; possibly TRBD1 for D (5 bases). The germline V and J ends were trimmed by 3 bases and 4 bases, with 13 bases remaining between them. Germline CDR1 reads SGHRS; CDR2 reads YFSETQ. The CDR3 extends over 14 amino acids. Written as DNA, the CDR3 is TGCGCCAGCAGCTCACAGGCTTCGAGCACTGAAGCTTTCTTT. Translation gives CASSSQASSTEAFF.

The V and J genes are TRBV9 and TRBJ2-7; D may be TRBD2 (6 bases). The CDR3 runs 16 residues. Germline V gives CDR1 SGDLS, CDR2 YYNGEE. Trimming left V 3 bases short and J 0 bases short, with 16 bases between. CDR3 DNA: TGTGCCAGCAGCGCAGGTGTGTGGGGGGACTCCTACGAGCAGTACTTC. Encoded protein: CASSAGVWGDSYEQYF.

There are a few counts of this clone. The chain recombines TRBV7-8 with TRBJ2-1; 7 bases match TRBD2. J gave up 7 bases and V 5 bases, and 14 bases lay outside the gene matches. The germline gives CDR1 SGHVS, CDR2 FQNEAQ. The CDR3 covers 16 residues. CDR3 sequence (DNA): TGTGCCAGCAGCCTCCACGGAGGGACTAACGAAAATGAGCAGTTCTTC. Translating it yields CASSLHGGTNENEQFF.

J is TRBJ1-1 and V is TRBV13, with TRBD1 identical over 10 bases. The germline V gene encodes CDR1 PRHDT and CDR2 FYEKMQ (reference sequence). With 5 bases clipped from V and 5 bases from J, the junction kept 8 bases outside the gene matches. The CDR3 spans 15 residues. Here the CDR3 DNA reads TGTGCCAGCAGCCCGCGACAGGGGGCATGGACTGAAGCTTTCTTT. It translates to CASSPRQGAWTEAFF. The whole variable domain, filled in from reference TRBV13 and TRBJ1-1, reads AAGVIQSPRHLIKEKRETATLKCYPIPRHDTVYWYQQGPGQDPQFLISFYEKMQSDKGSIPDRFSAQQFSDYHSELNMSSLELGDSALYFCASSPRQGAWTEAFFGQGTRLTVV.

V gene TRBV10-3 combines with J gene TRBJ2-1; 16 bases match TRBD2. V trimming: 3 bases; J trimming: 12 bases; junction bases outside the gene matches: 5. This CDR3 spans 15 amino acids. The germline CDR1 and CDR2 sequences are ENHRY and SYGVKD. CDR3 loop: CAISDGTSGGAGQFF. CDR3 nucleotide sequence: TGTGCCATCAGTGATGGGACTAGCGGGGGGGCAGGGCAGTTCTTC.

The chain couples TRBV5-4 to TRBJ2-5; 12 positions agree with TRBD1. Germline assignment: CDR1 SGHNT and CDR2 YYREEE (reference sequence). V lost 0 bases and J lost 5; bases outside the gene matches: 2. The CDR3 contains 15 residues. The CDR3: CASSLGDRGPETQYF. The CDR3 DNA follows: TGTGCCAGCAGCTTGGGGGACAGGGGGCCGGAGACCCAGTACTTC.

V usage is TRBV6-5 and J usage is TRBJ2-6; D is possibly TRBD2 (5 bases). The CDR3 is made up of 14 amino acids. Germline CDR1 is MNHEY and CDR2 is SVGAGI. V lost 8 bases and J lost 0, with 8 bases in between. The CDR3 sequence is CASHEGSGANVLTF. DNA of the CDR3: TGTGCCAGCCACGAGGGCTCTGGGGCCAACGTCCTGACTTTC.

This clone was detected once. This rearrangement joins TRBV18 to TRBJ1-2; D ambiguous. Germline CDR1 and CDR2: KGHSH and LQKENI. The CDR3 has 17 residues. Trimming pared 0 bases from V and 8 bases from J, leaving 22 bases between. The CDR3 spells CASSPPLGRPNLGGYTF. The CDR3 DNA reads TGTGCCAGCTCACCACCGTTGGGTAGGCCCAATCTGGGCGGCTACACCTTC.

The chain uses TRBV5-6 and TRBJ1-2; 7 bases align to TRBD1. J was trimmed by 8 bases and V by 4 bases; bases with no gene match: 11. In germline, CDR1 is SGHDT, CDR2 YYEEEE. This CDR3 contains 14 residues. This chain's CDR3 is CASSEQTGYGGYTF. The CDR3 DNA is TGTGCCAGCAGCGAACAGACAGGGTACGGAGGCTACACCTTC.

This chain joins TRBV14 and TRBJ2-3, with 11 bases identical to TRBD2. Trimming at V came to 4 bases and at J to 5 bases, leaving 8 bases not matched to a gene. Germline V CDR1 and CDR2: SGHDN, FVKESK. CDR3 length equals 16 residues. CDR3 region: CASSPTLAGGGDTQYF. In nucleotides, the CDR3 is TGTGCCAGCAGCCCAACTCTAGCGGGGGGCGGAGATACGCAGTATTTT.

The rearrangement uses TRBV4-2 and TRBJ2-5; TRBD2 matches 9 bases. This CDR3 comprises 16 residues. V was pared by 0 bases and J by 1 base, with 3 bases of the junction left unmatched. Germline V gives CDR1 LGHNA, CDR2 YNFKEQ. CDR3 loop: CASSQESGLAQETQYF. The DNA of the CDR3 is TGTGCCAGCAGCCAAGAGTCGGGACTAGCCCAAGAGACCCAGTACTTC.

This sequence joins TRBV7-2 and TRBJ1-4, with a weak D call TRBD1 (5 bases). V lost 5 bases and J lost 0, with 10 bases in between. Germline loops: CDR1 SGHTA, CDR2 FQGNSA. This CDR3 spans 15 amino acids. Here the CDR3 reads CASSLRGSTNEKLFF. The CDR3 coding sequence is TGTGCCAGCAGCCTCCGGGGGTCAACTAATGAAAAACTGTTTTTT.

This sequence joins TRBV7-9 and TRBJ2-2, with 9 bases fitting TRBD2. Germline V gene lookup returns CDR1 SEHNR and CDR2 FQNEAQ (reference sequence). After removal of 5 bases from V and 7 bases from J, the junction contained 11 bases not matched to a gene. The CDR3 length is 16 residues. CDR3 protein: CASSPIAGGPIGELFF. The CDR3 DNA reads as TGTGCCAGCAGCCCGATCGCGGGGGGGCCGATCGGGGAGCTGTTTTTT.

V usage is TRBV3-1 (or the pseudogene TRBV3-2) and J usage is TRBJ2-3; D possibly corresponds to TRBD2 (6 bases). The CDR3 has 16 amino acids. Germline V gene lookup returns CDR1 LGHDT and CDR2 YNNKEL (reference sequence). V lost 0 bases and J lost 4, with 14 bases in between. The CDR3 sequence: CASSQDTTRRADTQYF. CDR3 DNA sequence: TGTGCCAGCAGCCAAGATACGACTAGACGGGCAGATACGCAGTATTTT.

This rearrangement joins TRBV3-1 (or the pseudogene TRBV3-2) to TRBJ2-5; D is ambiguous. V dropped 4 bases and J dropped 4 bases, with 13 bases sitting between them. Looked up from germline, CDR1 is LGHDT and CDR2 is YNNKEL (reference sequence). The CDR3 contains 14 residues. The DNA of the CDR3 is TGTGCCAGCAGCCTTAATTTGTTGCGAGAGACCCAGTACTTC. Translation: CASSLNLLRETQYF.

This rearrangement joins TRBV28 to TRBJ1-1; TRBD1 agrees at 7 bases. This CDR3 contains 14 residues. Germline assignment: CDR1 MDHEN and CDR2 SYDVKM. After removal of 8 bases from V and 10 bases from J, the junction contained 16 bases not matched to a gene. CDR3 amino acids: CASGERQGNRGAFF. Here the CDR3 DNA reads TGTGCCAGCGGAGAAAGACAGGGTAATAGAGGAGCTTTCTTT.

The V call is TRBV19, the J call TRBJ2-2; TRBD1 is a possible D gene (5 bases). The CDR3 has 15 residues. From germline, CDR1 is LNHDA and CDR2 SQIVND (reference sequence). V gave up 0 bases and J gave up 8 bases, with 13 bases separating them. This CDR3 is CASSIDGASTGELFF. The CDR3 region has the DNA TGTGCCAGTAGTATAGATGGGGCGTCCACGGGGGAGCTGTTTTTT.

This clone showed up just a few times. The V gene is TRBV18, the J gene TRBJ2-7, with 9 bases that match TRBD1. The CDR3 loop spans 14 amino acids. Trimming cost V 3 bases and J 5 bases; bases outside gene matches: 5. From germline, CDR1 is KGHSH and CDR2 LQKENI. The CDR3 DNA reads TGTGCCAGCTCACCGTTGGACAGGGGACACGAGCAGTACTTC. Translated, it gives CASSPLDRGHEQYF.

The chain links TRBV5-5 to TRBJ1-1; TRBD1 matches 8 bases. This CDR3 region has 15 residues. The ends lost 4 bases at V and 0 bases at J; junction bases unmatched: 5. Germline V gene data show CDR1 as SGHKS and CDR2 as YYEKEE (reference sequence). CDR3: CASSPRQGLNTEAFF. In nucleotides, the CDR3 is TGTGCCAGCAGCCCGCGACAGGGGTTGAACACTGAAGCTTTCTTT.

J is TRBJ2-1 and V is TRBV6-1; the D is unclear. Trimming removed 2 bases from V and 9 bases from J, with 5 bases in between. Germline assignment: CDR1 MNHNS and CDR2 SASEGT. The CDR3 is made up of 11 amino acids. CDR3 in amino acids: CASSENGEQFF. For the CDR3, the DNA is TGTGCCAGCAGTGAAAACGGTGAGCAGTTCTTC.

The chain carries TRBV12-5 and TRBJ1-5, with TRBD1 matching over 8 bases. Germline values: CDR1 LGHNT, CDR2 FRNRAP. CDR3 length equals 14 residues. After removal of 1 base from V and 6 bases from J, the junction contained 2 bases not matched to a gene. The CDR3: CASGLGQGTQPQHF. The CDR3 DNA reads TGTGCTAGTGGTTTGGGACAGGGGACTCAGCCCCAGCATTTT.

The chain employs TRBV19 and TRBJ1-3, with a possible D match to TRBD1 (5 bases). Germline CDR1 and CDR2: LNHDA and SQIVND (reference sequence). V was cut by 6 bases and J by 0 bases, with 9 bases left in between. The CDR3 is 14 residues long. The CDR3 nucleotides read TGTGCCAGTAGCAGAGACAGCTCTGGAAACACCATATATTTT. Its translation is CASSRDSSGNTIYF.

The CDR3, as DNA: TGTGCTAGTGGTTTGGGACTTGAACGTGTGTTGAGCAATCAGCCCCAGCATTTT. This gives the protein CASGLGLERVLSNQPQHF. The chain carries TRBV12-5 and TRBJ1-5; D remains ambiguous. Germline V gives CDR1 LGHNT, CDR2 FRNRAP. The CDR3 contains 18 residues. V was cut by 1 base and J by 1 base, with 17 bases left in between.

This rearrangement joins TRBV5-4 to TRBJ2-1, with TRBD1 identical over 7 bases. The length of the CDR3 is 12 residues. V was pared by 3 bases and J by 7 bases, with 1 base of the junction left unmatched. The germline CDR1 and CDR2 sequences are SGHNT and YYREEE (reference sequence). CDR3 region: CASSSTGNEQFF. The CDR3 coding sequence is TGTGCCAGCAGCTCGACAGGGAATGAGCAGTTCTTC.

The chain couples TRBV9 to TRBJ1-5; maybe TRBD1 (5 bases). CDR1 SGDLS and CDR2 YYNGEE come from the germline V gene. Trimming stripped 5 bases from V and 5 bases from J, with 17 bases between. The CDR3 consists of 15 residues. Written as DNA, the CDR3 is TGTGCCAGCAGTCCCGGCCCTAGGGACTATCAGCCCCAGCATTTT. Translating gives CASSPGPRDYQPQHF.